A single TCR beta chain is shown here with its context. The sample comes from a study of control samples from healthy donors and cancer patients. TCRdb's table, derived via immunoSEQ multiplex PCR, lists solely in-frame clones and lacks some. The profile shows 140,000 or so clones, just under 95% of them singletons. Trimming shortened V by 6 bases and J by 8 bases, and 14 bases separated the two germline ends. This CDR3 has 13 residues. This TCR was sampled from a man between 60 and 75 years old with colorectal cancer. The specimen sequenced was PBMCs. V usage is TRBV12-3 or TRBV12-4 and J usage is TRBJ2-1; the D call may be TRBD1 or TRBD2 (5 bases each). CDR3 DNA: TGTGCCAGCAGCCTTTGGGGGTTGGATGAGCAGTTCTTC. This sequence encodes CASSLWGLDEQFF.